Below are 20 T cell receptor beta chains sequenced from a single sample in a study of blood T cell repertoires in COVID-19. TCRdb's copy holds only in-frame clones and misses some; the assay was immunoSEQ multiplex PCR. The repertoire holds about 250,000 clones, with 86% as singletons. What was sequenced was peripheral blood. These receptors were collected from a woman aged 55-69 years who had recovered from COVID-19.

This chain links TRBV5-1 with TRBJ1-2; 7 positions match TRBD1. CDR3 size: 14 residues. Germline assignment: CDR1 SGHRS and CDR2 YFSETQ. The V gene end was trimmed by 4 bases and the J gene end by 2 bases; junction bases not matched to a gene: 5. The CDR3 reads CASSPGGSNYGYTF. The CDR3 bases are TGCGCCAGCAGCCCAGGGGGAAGCAACTATGGCTACACCTTC.

CDR3 nucleotides: TGTGCCAGCAGCTTAGAAGGGCTAGCGGGGGTATTCGGAGATACGCAGTATTTT. This gives the protein CASSLEGLAGVFGDTQYF. The chain employs TRBV11-3 and TRBJ2-3; 10 nucleotides agree with TRBD2. Per germline, CDR1 SGHNT and CDR2 YENEEA. V lost 0 bases and J lost 5; bases outside the gene matches: 11. The CDR3 is 18 amino acids. Looking up the rest from reference TRBV11-3 and TRBJ2-3 gives the full variable domain: EAGVVQSPRYKIIEKKQPVAFWCNPISGHNTLYWYLQNLGQGPELLIRYENEEAVDDSQLPKDRFSAERLKGVDSTLKIQPAELGDSAVYLCASSLEGLAGVFGDTQYFGPGTRLTVL.

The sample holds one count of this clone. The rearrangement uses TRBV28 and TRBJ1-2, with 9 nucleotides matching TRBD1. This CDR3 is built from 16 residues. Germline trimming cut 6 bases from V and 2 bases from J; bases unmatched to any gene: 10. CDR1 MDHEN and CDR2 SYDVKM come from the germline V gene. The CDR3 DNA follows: TGTGCCAGCAGATTTCCGACAGGGGGGCCCAACTATGGCTACACCTTC. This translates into CASRFPTGGPNYGYTF.

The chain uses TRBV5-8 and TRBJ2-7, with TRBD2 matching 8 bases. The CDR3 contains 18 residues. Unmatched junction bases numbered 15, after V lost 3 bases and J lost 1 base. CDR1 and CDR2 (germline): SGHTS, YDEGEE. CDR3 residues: CASSWGLVAGSRSYEQYF. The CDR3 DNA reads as TGTGCCAGCAGCTGGGGACTAGTGGCAGGGAGTAGGTCCTACGAGCAGTACTTC.

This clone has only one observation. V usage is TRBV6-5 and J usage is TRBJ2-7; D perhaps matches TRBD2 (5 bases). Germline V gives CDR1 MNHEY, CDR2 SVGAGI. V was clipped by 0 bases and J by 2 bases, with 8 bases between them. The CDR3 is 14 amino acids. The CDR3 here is CASSYSGRPYEQYF. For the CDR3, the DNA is TGTGCCAGCAGTTACTCGGGGAGACCCTACGAGCAGTACTTC.

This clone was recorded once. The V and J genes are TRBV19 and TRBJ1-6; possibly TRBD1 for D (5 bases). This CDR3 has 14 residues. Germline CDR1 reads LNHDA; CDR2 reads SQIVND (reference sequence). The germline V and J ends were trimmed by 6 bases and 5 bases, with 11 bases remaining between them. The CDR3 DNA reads TGTGCCAGTAGCAGGGTCACGGATAATTCACCCCTCCACTTT. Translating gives CASSRVTDNSPLHF.

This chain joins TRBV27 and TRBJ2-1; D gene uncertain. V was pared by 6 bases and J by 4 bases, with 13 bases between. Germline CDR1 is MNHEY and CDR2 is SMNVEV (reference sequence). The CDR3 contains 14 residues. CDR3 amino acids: CASSLDSPYNEQFF. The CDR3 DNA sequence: TGTGCCAGCAGCCTAGACTCCCCGTACAATGAGCAGTTCTTC.

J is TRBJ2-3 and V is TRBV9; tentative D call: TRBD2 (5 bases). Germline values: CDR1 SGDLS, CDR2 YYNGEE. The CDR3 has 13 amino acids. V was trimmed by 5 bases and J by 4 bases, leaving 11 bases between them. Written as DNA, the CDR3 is TGTGCCAGCAGTCTTGCGGGTTCAGATACGCAGTATTTT. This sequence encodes CASSLAGSDTQYF.

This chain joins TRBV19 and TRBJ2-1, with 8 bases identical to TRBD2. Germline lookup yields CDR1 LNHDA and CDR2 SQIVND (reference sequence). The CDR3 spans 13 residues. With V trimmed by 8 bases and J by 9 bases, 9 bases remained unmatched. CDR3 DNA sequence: TGTGCCAGTGGTGTGGTCCGGGGGGGTGAGCAGTTCTTC. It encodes CASGVVRGGEQFF.

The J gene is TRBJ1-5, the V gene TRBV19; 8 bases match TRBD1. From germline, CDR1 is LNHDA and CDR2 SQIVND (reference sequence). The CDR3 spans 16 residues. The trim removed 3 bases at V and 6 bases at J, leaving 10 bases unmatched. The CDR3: CASSIGSQGAGQPQHF. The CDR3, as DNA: TGTGCCAGTAGTATCGGGTCCCAGGGGGCGGGTCAGCCCCAGCATTTT.

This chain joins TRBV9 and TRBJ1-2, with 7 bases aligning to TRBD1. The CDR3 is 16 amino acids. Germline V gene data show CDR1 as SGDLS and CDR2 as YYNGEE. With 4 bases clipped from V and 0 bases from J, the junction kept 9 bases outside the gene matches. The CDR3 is CASSTLRQGANYGYTF. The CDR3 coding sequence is TGTGCCAGCAGCACCTTACGACAGGGAGCTAACTATGGCTACACCTTC.

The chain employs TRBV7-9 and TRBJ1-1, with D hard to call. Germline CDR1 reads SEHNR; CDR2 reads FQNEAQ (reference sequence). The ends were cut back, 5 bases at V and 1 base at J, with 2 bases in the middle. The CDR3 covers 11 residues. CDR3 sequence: CASSQNTEAFF. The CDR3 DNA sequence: TGTGCCAGCAGCCAGAACACTGAAGCTTTCTTT.

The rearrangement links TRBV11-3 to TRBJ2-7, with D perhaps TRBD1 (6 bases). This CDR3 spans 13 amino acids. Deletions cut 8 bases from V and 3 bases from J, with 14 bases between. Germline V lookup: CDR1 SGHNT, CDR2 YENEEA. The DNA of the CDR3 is TGTGCCAGCTCACAGGGTCGGAACTACGAGCAGTACTTC. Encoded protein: CASSQGRNYEQYF.

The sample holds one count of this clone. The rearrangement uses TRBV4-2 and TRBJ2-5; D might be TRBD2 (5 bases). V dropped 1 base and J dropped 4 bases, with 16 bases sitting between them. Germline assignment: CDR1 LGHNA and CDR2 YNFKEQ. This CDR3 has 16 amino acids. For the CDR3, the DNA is TGTGCCAGCAGCCAAGCGCCTGGGAGTGCGGGAGAGACCCAGTACTTC. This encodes CASSQAPGSAGETQYF.

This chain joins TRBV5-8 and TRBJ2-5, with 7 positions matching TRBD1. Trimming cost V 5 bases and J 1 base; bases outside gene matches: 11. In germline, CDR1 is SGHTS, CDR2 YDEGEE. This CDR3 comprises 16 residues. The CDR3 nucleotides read TGTGCCAGCAGATCCCGGACAGGAGGAACCCAAGAGACCCAGTACTTC. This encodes CASRSRTGGTQETQYF.

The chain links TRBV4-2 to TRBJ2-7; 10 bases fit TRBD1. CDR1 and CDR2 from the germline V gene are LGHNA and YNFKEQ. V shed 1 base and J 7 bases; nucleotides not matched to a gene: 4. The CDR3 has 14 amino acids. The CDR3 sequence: CASSQGTGGREQYF. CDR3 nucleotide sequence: TGTGCCAGCAGCCAAGGGACAGGGGGAAGGGAGCAGTACTTC.

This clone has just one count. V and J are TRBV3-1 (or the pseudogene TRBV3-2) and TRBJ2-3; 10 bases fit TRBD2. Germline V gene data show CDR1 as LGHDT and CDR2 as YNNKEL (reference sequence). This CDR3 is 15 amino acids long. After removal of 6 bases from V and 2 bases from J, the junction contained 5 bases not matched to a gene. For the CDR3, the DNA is TGTGCCAGCAGTCTAGCGGGGGCGACCACAGATACGCAGTATTTT. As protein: CASSLAGATTDTQYF.

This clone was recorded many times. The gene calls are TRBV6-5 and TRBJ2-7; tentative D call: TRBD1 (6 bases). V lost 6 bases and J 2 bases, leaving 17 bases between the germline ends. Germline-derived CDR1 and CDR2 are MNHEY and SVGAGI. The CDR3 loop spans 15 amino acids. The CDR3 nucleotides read TGTGCCAGCAGGCGCGCACAACAGGGAGCCTACGAGCAGTACTTC. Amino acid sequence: CASRRAQQGAYEQYF.

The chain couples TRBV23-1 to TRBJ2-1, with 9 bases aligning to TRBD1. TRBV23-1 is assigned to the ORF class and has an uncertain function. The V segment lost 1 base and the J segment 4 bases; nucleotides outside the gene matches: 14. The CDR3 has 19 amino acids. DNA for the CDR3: TGCGCCAGCAGTCAATTCACCCCTTGCGACAGGGGGTCGTACAATGAGCAGTTCTTC. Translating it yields CASSQFTPCDRGSYNEQFF.

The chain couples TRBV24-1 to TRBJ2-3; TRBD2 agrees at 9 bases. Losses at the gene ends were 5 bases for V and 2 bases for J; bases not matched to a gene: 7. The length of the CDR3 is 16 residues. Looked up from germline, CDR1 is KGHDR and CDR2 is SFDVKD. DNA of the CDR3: TGTGCCACCAGTGGCTTACAGGGACTAGCCACAGATACGCAGTATTTT. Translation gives CATSGLQGLATDTQYF.